These 3 T cell receptor beta chains were all obtained from the same sample, sequenced in a study of blood T cell repertoires in COVID-19. Sequenced by immunoSEQ multiplex PCR; TCRdb stores in-frame clones only, minus some. Here the sample spans 300,000 to 450,000 clones, approximately 87% being singletons. The source material was peripheral blood. The origin of the receptors is a woman aged 55-69 years with COVID-19, enrolled during active disease.

The chain joins TRBV6-5 to TRBJ1-3, with 8 bases fitting TRBD1. V shed 6 bases and J 0 bases; nucleotides not matched to a gene: 4. CDR3 length: 15 residues. CDR1 and CDR2 (germline): MNHEY, SVGAGI. Written as DNA, the CDR3 is TGTGCCAGCAGCTGGGACAGGTTCTCTGGAAACACCATATATTTT. This gives the protein CASSWDRFSGNTIYF.

This chain uses TRBV6-5 with TRBJ1-6, with TRBD1 matching 8 bases. Germline lookup yields CDR1 MNHEY and CDR2 SVGAGI. With 6 bases clipped from V and 6 bases from J, the junction kept 7 bases outside the gene matches. The CDR3 is 15 amino acids. The CDR3 is CASSSDRASNSPLHF. The CDR3 bases are TGTGCCAGCAGCTCGGACAGGGCTAGTAATTCACCCCTCCACTTT.

The rearrangement joins TRBV6-4 to TRBJ1-5, with 8 bases matching TRBD1. V was pared by 7 bases and J by 3 bases, with 17 bases of the junction left unmatched. Germline V gene data show CDR1 as MRHNA and CDR2 as SNTAGT. The CDR3 has 18 amino acids. The CDR3 protein is CASTYSPGYRGTNQPQHF. The CDR3 DNA reads TGTGCCAGCACCTACTCCCCGGGGTACAGGGGGACCAATCAGCCCCAGCATTTT.